Shown below are 9 T cell receptor beta chains from a single sample sequenced in a study of blood T cell repertoires in COVID-19. The data were produced by immunoSEQ multiplex PCR, yet TCRdb's version contains in-frame clones alone and is incomplete. The table has over 400,000 clones, 75% to 90% seen once. Sequencing was done on a sample of peripheral blood. These receptors came from a human donor in a cohort sampled during active COVID-19.

The chain is built from TRBV12-3 or TRBV12-4 and TRBJ1-6; no clear D gene. The CDR3 spans 12 residues. The ends were cut back, 2 bases at V and 16 bases at J, with 12 bases in the middle. CDR3 nucleotide sequence: TGTGCCAGCAGTTTAATTCGTTCCCTTCTCCACTTT. Amino acid sequence: CASSLIRSLLHF.

The gene calls are TRBV5-4 and TRBJ1-1; weak D call: TRBD1 (6 bases). Between the trimmed V and J ends, which lost 3 bases and 5 bases, there was a span of 17 bases. The germline gives CDR1 SGHNT, CDR2 YYREEE (reference sequence). The CDR3 contains 15 residues. CDR3 sequence (DNA): TGTGCCAGCAGCTCCGCGGGGGGGCTTAAGACTGAAGCTTTCTTT. This sequence encodes CASSSAGGLKTEAFF.

There are many counts of this clone. The chain joins TRBV6-5 to TRBJ1-5, with D possibly matching TRBD1 (6 bases). The CDR3 has 14 residues. V was trimmed by 6 bases and J by 3 bases, leaving 12 bases between them. Germline loops: CDR1 MNHEY, CDR2 SVGAGI. The CDR3, as DNA: TGTGCCAGCAGACCCGGGGGGCACAATCAGCCCCAGCATTTT. Its protein is CASRPGGHNQPQHF.

The rearrangement links TRBV9 to TRBJ1-5; 7 bases are shared with TRBD1. Germline CDR1 and CDR2: SGDLS and YYNGEE. The junction had 5 bases not matched to a gene; V was cut back by 3 bases and J by 5 bases. The CDR3 spans 14 residues. CDR3: CASSADRDDQPQHF. CDR3 coding DNA: TGTGCCAGCAGCGCAGACAGGGACGATCAGCCCCAGCATTTT.

For the CDR3, the DNA is TGTGCCAGCAGCTTGGCAGGGATAGGAGATACGCAGTATTTT. Amino acids: CASSLAGIGDTQYF. The V call is TRBV5-5, the J call TRBJ2-3; perhaps TRBD1 as D (5 bases). This CDR3 is 14 amino acids long. V was cut by 0 bases and J by 5 bases, with 10 bases left in between. Germline assignment: CDR1 SGHKS and CDR2 YYEKEE (reference sequence).

This chain links TRBV7-2 with TRBJ2-7, with TRBD1 matching over 9 bases. The CDR3 is 15 residues long. Germline V lookup: CDR1 SGHTA, CDR2 FQGNSA. Trimming took 5 bases from V and 6 from J; bases not matched to a gene: 11. This CDR3 reads CASSPRTGVGREQYF. CDR3 nucleotide sequence: TGTGCCAGCAGCCCGCGGACAGGGGTCGGTCGCGAGCAGTACTTC.

The chain combines TRBV12-3 or TRBV12-4 with TRBJ1-4; 7 bases line up with TRBD1. Trimming at V came to 8 bases and at J to 5 bases, leaving 5 bases not matched to a gene. This CDR3 has 13 residues. CDR3 sequence: CASSGQRNEKLFF. For the CDR3, the DNA is TGTGCCAGCTCGGGACAGAGGAATGAAAAACTGTTTTTT.

This clone was detected only a few times. This chain uses TRBV28 with TRBJ1-3, with a possible D match to TRBD1 (6 bases). CDR3 length: 15 amino acids. V was shortened by 7 bases and J by 4 bases, with 17 bases between the two germline ends. Per germline, CDR1 MDHEN and CDR2 SYDVKM. In nucleotides, the CDR3 is TGTGCCAGCATCATATCCGGCAGGGGAGGAAACACCATATATTTT. Translated: CASIISGRGGNTIYF. Filled out from reference TRBV28 and TRBJ1-3, the complete variable domain reads DVKVTQSSRYLVKRTGEKVFLECVQDMDHENMFWYRQDPGLGLRLIYFSYDVKMKEKGDIPEGYSVSREKKERFSLILESASTNQTSMYLCASIISGRGGNTIYFGEGSWLTVV.

J is TRBJ1-2 and V is TRBV4-3; D not resolved. Between the trimmed V and J ends, which lost 1 base and 2 bases, there was a span of 17 bases. The CDR3 contains 17 residues. CDR1 LGHNA and CDR2 YSLEER come from the germline V gene. CDR3 DNA sequence: TGCGCCAGCAGCCAAGGGGTCCCGAGGGATAGGAACTATGGCTACACCTTC. Amino acids: CASSQGVPRDRNYGYTF.